This is a list of T cell receptor beta chains from one sample in a study of cytomegalovirus exposure and HLA in healthy donors. Repertoires were generated with immunoSEQ multiplex PCR, while TCRdb's copy carries only in-frame clones and drops some. This sample has 100,000 or so clones; about 70% occur once, and the top ten carry around 2.3%. Material for sequencing was PBMCs. These receptors originate from a man aged 25 to 40 in good health and CMV-seronegative. Both conserved end residues are part of each CDR3. Each record gives: J gene, D gene, V gene, clone size, CDR3 DNA, CDR3 protein. D genes are given only for firm matches. Only part of the rows carry a size: once, few, many, or a class if the clone is expanded.

TRBJ2-7 . TRBV30 once TGTGCCACCGCCCAAAGAGGGCAGCTGTACGAGCAGTACTTC CATAQRGQLYEQYF
TRBJ1-2 . TRBV6-6 once TGTGCCAGCAGCTCGAAAAGAACCGACAGGTTGTCTGGCTACACCTTC CASSSKRTDRLSGYTF
TRBJ2-7 . TRBV5-6 . TGTGCCAGCAGCGCCGTTGACACTGCCTACGAGCAGTACTTC CASSAVDTAYEQYF
TRBJ2-3 TRBD1 TRBV6-5 . TGTGCCAGCAGTAGGACAGGCTCCACAGATACGCAGTATTTT CASSRTGSTDTQYF
TRBJ2-5 . TRBV6-1 . TGTGCCAGCAGTGAGGCTAGCAAAGAGACCCAGTACTTC CASSEASKETQYF
TRBJ1-5 . TRBV9 few TGTGCCAGCAGCGAAGGACAGTATAGCAATCAGCCCCAGCATTTT CASSEGQYSNQPQHF
TRBJ1-5 . TRBV21-1 . TGTGCCAGCAGCAATAACAGGGTACGTAATCAGCCCCAGCATTTT CASSNNRVRNQPQHF
TRBJ2-7 TRBD1 TRBV7-9 . TGTGCCAGCAGCTCCGGTTTTACAGGGGCCGGGAAGTACGAGCAGTACTTC CASSSGFTGAGKYEQYF
TRBJ2-1 TRBD2 TRBV9 . TGTGCCAGCAGCTTCGAGGGGACTTGGATACTAGCGGGAGGGAATGAGCAGTTCTTC CASSFEGTWILAGGNEQFF
TRBJ1-1 TRBD1 TRBV2 . TGTGCCAGCAGACAGGGGATGAACACTGAAGCTTTCTTT CASRQGMNTEAFF
TRBJ1-4 . TRBV18 . TGTGCCAGCTCACCGAGACAGAATGAAAAACTGTTTTTT CASSPRQNEKLFF
TRBJ2-7 . TRBV7-8 . TGTGCCAGCAGCTTAGGGAACCCCCGGGAGATAGAGCAGTACTTC CASSLGNPREIEQYF
TRBJ2-1 . TRBV4-3 . TGCGCCAGCAGCCAAGAAGGGGGATTCGTTGGCTACAATGAGCAGTTCTTC CASSQEGGFVGYNEQFF
TRBJ1-1 . TRBV2 . TGTGCCAGCGTTAACCCGGGTGAAGCTTTCTTT CASVNPGEAFF
TRBJ2-1 TRBD1 TRBV6-6 . TGTGCCAGCAGTTCCAGCCGGGACAGGCATTACAATGAGCAGTTCTTC CASSSSRDRHYNEQFF
TRBJ2-7 TRBD1 TRBV30 . TGTGCCTGGAGTCCTCCCGGGACAGGGTCGTCCGAGCAGTACTTC CAWSPPGTGSSEQYF
TRBJ2-3 TRBD2 TRBV7-6 . TGTGCCAGCAGCTTTATTAGCGGGGGTGCTGGGGGGGTCACAGATACGCAGTATTTT CASSFISGGAGGVTDTQYF
TRBJ2-2 . TRBV7-6 . TGTGCCAGCAGCTTAGCGGAGGGAACCGGGGAGCTGTTTTTT CASSLAEGTGELFF
TRBJ1-6 . TRBV30 . TGTGCCTGTCTAGGACAGAGAGATAATTCACCCCTCCACTTT CACLGQRDNSPLHF
TRBJ1-1 . TRBV4-2 few TGTGCCAGCAGCCAAAAGGGAGTGGCTGAAGCTTTCTTT CASSQKGVAEAFF
TRBJ1-2 . TRBV27 once TGTGCCAGCAGGGGACTACAGGGTGTCCATGGCTACACCTTC CASRGLQGVHGYTF
TRBJ1-1 . TRBV12-5 many TGTGCTAGTGTCACACAGGGAAGCACTGAAGCTTTCTTT CASVTQGSTEAFF
TRBJ1-1 . TRBV27 . TGTGCCAGCAAAGACAGATTGAACACTGAAGCTTTCTTT CASKDRLNTEAFF
TRBJ1-1 . TRBV30 few TGTGCCTGGAGTAGGGTAGGGGTGACTTTCTTT CAWSRVGVTFF
TRBJ1-1 . TRBV4-1 . TGCGCCAGCAGCCAGGCGGGAATGGTAACAGAGGCTTTCTTT CASSQAGMVTEAFF
TRBJ1-2 . TRBV10-3 few TGTGCCATCAGTGATCACCGACCTGGGGCCAGGGCTAACTATGGCTACACCTTC CAISDHRPGARANYGYTF
TRBJ2-2 . TRBV9 . TGTGCCAGCAGCGTAGGGACAACTTACACCGGGGAGCTGTTTTTT CASSVGTTYTGELFF
TRBJ2-7 . TRBV5-8 . TGTGCCAGCAGCCGTACCCGGGGAGAGCAGTACTTC CASSRTRGEQYF
TRBJ2-7 TRBD2 TRBV4-3 . TGCGCCAGCAGCCCATTCCCCGGGGGGAACGAGCAGTACTTC CASSPFPGGNEQYF
TRBJ2-7 . TRBV29-1 . TGCAGCGTGGGTGGGACTCGTTACGAGCAGTACTTC CSVGGTRYEQYF
TRBJ2-6 . TRBV9 . TGTGCCAGCAGCGTAGCCCTAGAATCCGGGGCCAACGTCCTGACTTTC CASSVALESGANVLTF
TRBJ1-5 . TRBV27 . TGTGCCAGCTCTCAGCGTATCGGGGTCAATCAGCCCCAGCATTTT CASSQRIGVNQPQHF
TRBJ1-2 TRBD1 TRBV6-5 . TGTGCCAGCAGTTTTTCCGGGACAGGGGGTGGCTATGGCTACACCTTC CASSFSGTGGGYGYTF
TRBJ1-1 TRBD1 TRBV27 . TGTGCCAGCAGTTTAAAGGGACAGGGATATCGAGCTTTCTTT CASSLKGQGYRAFF
TRBJ1-1 . TRBV28 . TGTGCCAGCAGTTATGGGGGCGAATTCGCAAGGACTTTCTTT CASSYGGEFARTFF
TRBJ1-1 TRBD1 TRBV5-1 . TGCGCCAGCAGCTTGCAGGGACAGCATGAAGCTTTCTTT CASSLQGQHEAFF
TRBJ1-5 . TRBV6-5 . TGTGCCAGCAGTTACACTCCAGGCAAGCAGCCCCAGCATTTT CASSYTPGKQPQHF
TRBJ1-1 . TRBV12-5 . TGTGCTAGCGGGAACCTTCCGAGGGGGTGGGGGTGGAAAGCTTTCTTT CASGNLPRGWGWKAFF
TRBJ2-3 . TRBV29-1 . TGCAGCGTTAAGCCCGTTCGACTGGGGGCCACAGATACGCAGTATTTT CSVKPVRLGATDTQYF
TRBJ2-3 TRBD1 TRBV6-5 once TGTGCCACCTCCGGCGCCGGGACAGGGGAACATACGCAGTATTTT CATSGAGTGEHTQYF
TRBJ1-5 TRBD1 TRBV9 . TGTGCCAGCAGCGGAGACCCGGGACAGGGCAATCAGCCCCAGCATTTT CASSGDPGQGNQPQHF
TRBJ1-5 . TRBV30 . TGTGCCCGGAGTGATAGGACTATTAATCAGCCCCAGCATTTT CARSDRTINQPQHF
TRBJ1-1 TRBD1 TRBV5-4 few TGTGCCAGCAGCCCGGACAGGGGCGGTACTGAAGCTTTCTTT CASSPDRGGTEAFF
TRBJ2-5 . TRBV4-3 . TGCGCCAGCAGCCAGGGGGCCCGGTCCGGTCCGGAGACCCAGTACTTC CASSQGARSGPETQYF
TRBJ2-6 . TRBV5-1 . TGCGCCAGCAGCCAGGGGTACGCTAAAGCGGGGGCCAACGTCCTGACTTTC CASSQGYAKAGANVLTF
TRBJ1-1 TRBD1 TRBV5-3 . TGTGCCAGAAGCCGTCCCGGGACAGGGCAGACTGAAGCTTTCTTT CARSRPGTGQTEAFF
TRBJ1-2 TRBD1 TRBV19 . TGTGCCAGTGCGACAGGGGGTGGGGTAGGAGGCTACACCTTC CASATGGGVGGYTF
TRBJ2-1 TRBD2 TRBV18 few TGTGCCAGCTCACCACCGGCGGGAGTAATGAATGAGCAGTTCTTC CASSPPAGVMNEQFF
TRBJ1-2 . TRBV11-1 . TGTGCCAGCAGCTCGGAGGGGAGGGATGGCTACACCTTC CASSSEGRDGYTF
TRBJ2-1 TRBD2 TRBV30 once TGTGCCTGGTTTAGCGGGGGGCCTTCCTACAATGAGCAGTTCTTC CAWFSGGPSYNEQFF
TRBJ1-1 TRBD1 TRBV25-1 few TGTGCCAGCAGTGAATACGGAACAGGGGCCGACACTGAAGCTTTCTTT CASSEYGTGADTEAFF
TRBJ1-5 . TRBV6-1 . TGTGCCAGCAGCCCCACCCCCACTTATCAGCCCCAGCATTTT CASSPTPTYQPQHF
TRBJ1-1 TRBD1 TRBV6-5 . TGTGCCAGCAGGAGACAGGGCCTATTAAACACTGAAGCTTTCTTT CASRRQGLLNTEAFF
TRBJ1-2 TRBD1 TRBV11-2 . TGTGCCAGCAGCTTATCAGGGGGCGCCCATGGCTACACCTTC CASSLSGGAHGYTF
TRBJ2-3 TRBD2 TRBV4-1 . TGCGCCAGCAGCCAAAGACTAGCGGGGGGGCCGGCAGATACGCAGTATTTT CASSQRLAGGPADTQYF
TRBJ1-4 TRBD1 TRBV5-1 once TGCGCCAGCAGCTCCTCTGGGACAGGGGATGAAAAACTGTTTTTT CASSSSGTGDEKLFF
TRBJ2-3 . TRBV5-1 . TGCGCCAGCAGCCCTACTAGGACAGATACGCAGTATTTT CASSPTRTDTQYF
TRBJ2-4 . TRBV4-1 . TGCGCCAGCAGCCAAGATTTCGGGTTGGCCAAAAACATTCAGTACTTC CASSQDFGLAKNIQYF
TRBJ1-1 . TRBV12-5 . TGTGCTAGTTCTGCGGGGCTGAACACTGAAGCTTTCTTT CASSAGLNTEAFF